Described below is a single T cell receptor (beta chain) sequence and its context. Its antigen is as yet unknown. This sample stems from a study of blood T cells in healthy people across ages. General study results and limits: As age increased, TCR beta diversity per million T cells fell in a roughly linear fashion.

The use of a sample-barcoded 5' primer and a J-beta primer mix characterized a second PCR of roughly 7 to 11 cycles. Each TCR beta cDNA got a 12-nucleotide random molecular identifier. Using its own MiXCR run on the 5' RACE reads, TCRdb lists one record per CDR3 protein. The sample has over 450,000 distinct CDR3 sequences, under 30% seen once; the top ten hold just under 9%. This CDR3 is 14 amino acids long. V lost 9 bases to trimming and J lost 10 bases; unmatched junction nucleotides: 11. The germline V gene has CDR1 SNHLY and CDR2 FYNNEI. The individuals who served as donors were healthy Caucasians living in Russia, aged about 6 to 100. These data were likewise used in another study, on T cells of mothers and their children.

Material: blood. The chain uses TRBV2 and TRBJ2-1; 11 bases match TRBD2. This clonotype originated in a boy aged 10-17 years in good health. The CDR3 bases are TGTGCCAGTCAAGGGACTAGCGGACTTGGCGAGCAGTTCTTC. Its translation is CASQGTSGLGEQFF.